This T cell receptor (beta chain) emerged from a study of cytomegalovirus exposure and HLA in healthy donors. General study findings and limits: A subsequent analysis found that TCR clusters from the first cohort also tended to co-occur in the 130 or so validation repertoires, with around 94% of cluster scores above 0.

Repertoires were generated with immunoSEQ multiplex PCR, while TCRdb's copy carries only in-frame clones and drops some. Of 150,000 to 200,000 clones in the sample, roughly 86% are singletons; the top ten hold 4% to 4.5%. Unmatched junction bases numbered 3, after V lost 0 bases and J lost 0 bases. Germline V gene data show CDR1 as GTSNPN and CDR2 as SVGIG (reference sequence). The CDR3 consists of 15 residues. Concerning this clone: The antigen is undetermined. Other DNA variants within this sample encode the same CDR3.

The source material was PBMCs. The chain joins TRBV30 to TRBJ2-3; 7 nucleotides align to TRBD2. The sequence was obtained from a man aged 18-30 years in good health and CMV-seropositive. The CDR3 coding sequence is TGTGCCTGGAGTGTAGGTAGCGGGAGCACAGATACGCAGTATTTT. Amino acids: CAWSVGSGSTDTQYF.